The 5 T cell receptor beta chains below come from one sample, sequenced in a study of blood T cell repertoires in COVID-19. The table came from immunoSEQ multiplex PCR; TCRdb's copy has only in-frame clones and leaves some out. Here the sample spans approximately 150,000 clones, 65% to 85% being singletons. The sample consisted of peripheral blood. Every receptor here comes from a woman of 80 years or more with acute or convalescent COVID-19.

The chain employs TRBV9 and TRBJ1-1; 8 bases align to TRBD1. Germline trimming cut 6 bases from V and 1 base from J; bases unmatched to any gene: 5. From germline, CDR1 is SGDLS and CDR2 YYNGEE. This CDR3 has 14 amino acids. The CDR3 loop reads CASNLGTGNTEAFF. The CDR3 DNA is TGTGCCAGCAACCTTGGGACAGGGAACACTGAAGCTTTCTTT.

In its sample, this clone was seen once. This rearrangement joins TRBV6-5 to TRBJ2-4; D is unresolved. The CDR3 loop spans 11 amino acids. With 2 bases removed from V and 7 bases from J, the gap between germline ends came to 3 bases. The germline CDR1 and CDR2 sequences are MNHEY and SVGAGI. CDR3 nucleotides: TGTGCCAGCAGTTACGGCAACATTCAGTACTTC. It yields the protein CASSYGNIQYF.

This clone has just one count. V usage is TRBV7-2 and J usage is TRBJ1-5; the D gene is possibly TRBD1 (6 bases). The V and J ends lost 2 bases and 1 base respectively, with 9 bases between them. Germline CDR1 reads SGHTA; CDR2 reads FQGNSA. The CDR3 is made up of 15 amino acids. This CDR3 reads CASSLRGGSNQPQHF. In nucleotides, the CDR3 is TGTGCCAGCAGCTTACGGGGGGGCAGCAATCAGCCCCAGCATTTT.

V gene TRBV9 combines with J gene TRBJ1-2, with 9 positions matching TRBD1. The CDR3 covers 14 residues. The germline V gene has CDR1 SGDLS and CDR2 YYNGEE. The J segment lost 3 bases and the V segment lost 6 bases, leaving 6 bases of the junction unmatched. CDR3 in amino acids: CASNPGQGHYGYTF. The CDR3 region has the DNA TGTGCCAGCAACCCGGGACAGGGTCACTATGGCTACACCTTC.

The table lists this clone with a count of one. The J gene is TRBJ1-1, the V gene TRBV7-2; no clear D gene. The germline gives CDR1 SGHTA, CDR2 FQGNSA. The CDR3 sequence is 15 residues long. The V gene lost 4 bases and the J gene lost 1 base, with 13 bases spanning the gap. This chain's CDR3 is CASSSTLRGNTEAFF. Here the CDR3 DNA reads TGTGCCAGCAGCTCTACTCTTAGAGGGAACACTGAAGCTTTCTTT.